The T cell receptor beta chain described here comes from a study of cytomegalovirus exposure and HLA in healthy donors. For this clone: The target antigen is unknown.

The germline V gene has CDR1 MNHEY and CDR2 SMNVEV (reference sequence). The CDR3 runs 14 residues. V was cut by 1 base and J by 5 bases, with 11 bases left in between. Study results and limitations: An analysis done earlier found most TCR beta V segments productive about 87% or about 30% of the time. According to a later analysis, most TCR beta chains associated with CMV appeared HLA-restricted. An observed cluster of highly shared sequence variants was recorded as a likely sequencing artifact.

The study ran its PCR with 60 Vbeta and 13 Jbeta primers. Profiling relied on immunoSEQ multiplex PCR, and the TCRdb table lists in-frame clones only, not all of them. The sample contains 140,000 to 150,000 clones, 65% to 85% of which appear only once. This rearrangement joins TRBV27 to TRBJ2-5; a possible D gene is TRBD2 (6 bases). Sequenced sample: PBMCs. This TCR was sampled from a male donor in good health and CMV-seronegative. The CDR3 spells CASSLFGGYETQYF. In DNA form, the CDR3 reads TGTGCCAGCAGTTTATTCGGAGGGTACGAGACCCAGTACTTC.